The clone carrying this T cell receptor beta chain was seen once. The table came from immunoSEQ multiplex PCR; TCRdb's copy has only in-frame clones and leaves some out. The table lists roughly 300,000 clones, roughly 90% of them singletons. Germline V CDR1 and CDR2: MNHNS, SASEGT. There are 17 residues in the CDR3. Trimming pared 4 bases from V and 0 bases from J, leaving 18 bases between. The data were obtained in a study of blood T cell repertoires in COVID-19. Study background: Material from acute and convalescent COVID-19 was sourced from the United States, Italy and Spain. The cDNA or gDNA used as material had been derived from T cells, B-cell-depleted T cells, or PBMCs.

Sequenced: peripheral blood. The sequence derives from a woman between 25 and 40 years old with COVID-19, enrolled during active disease. This rearrangement joins TRBV6-1 to TRBJ1-1, with a weak D call TRBD1 (6 bases). The CDR3 here is CASSGKDSQTLNTEAFF. The CDR3 region has the DNA TGTGCCAGCAGTGGGAAGGACAGCCAAACTCTGAACACTGAAGCTTTCTTT.